This T cell receptor (beta chain) was recorded in a study of T cells in Graves' hyperthyroidism and ophthalmopathy. Findings of the study overall: Researchers found most expanded thyroid clonotypes above 0.001 in blood as well. From stable hyperthyroidism, ophthalmopathy was separated by a 13 V-J model.

At least ten counts were recorded for this clonotype. Antigen specificity is unknown. From RNA transcripts, TCR beta CDR3 regions were amplified. The HTBI primer set served for first-round RT-PCR of the TCR CDR3. TCRdb ran MiXCR on the multiplex PCR reads and lists one entry per CDR3 protein. The sample consists of 500,000 to 800,000 distinct CDR3 sequences, roughly 15% of them appearing once. The J segment lost 7 bases and the V segment lost 5 bases, leaving 14 bases of the junction unmatched. CDR1 and CDR2 from the germline V gene are LNHNV and YYDKDF (reference sequence). The CDR3 is 16 amino acids.

The sequencing input was blood. The chain combines TRBV15 with TRBJ1-5; 7 positions match TRBD1. The source of this sequence is a woman aged 45-65 years with Graves' ophthalmopathy. As DNA, the CDR3 is TGTGCCACCAGCCTACGACAGGGCGCCATTGAACAGCCCCAGCATTTT. Protein product: CATSLRQGAIEQPQHF.